The 19 T cell receptor beta chains listed next were all sequenced from one sample in a study of tumor-infiltrating lymphocytes in oesophageal squamous cell carcinoma. Each CDR3 protein gets one entry after TCRdb re-called the PCR reads with MiXCR. Of around 13,000 distinct CDR3 sequences listed, under 65% are singletons. Input material: esophageal tumor tissue. The receptor source for this set is a female donor with esophageal squamous cell carcinoma.

The chain is built from TRBV7-6 and TRBJ2-1; the match to TRBD2 covers 7 bases. The DNA end favors TRBJ2-7, so the J call may be wrong. The germline gives CDR1 SGHVS, CDR2 FNYEAQ. The CDR3 has 17 residues. CDR3 nucleotides: TGTGCCAGCAGCTTAGCCTACGATAGCGGGTCCTACAATGAGCAGTACTTC. Protein: CASSLAYDSGSYNEQYF.

This chain links TRBV7-3 with TRBJ2-3, with D possibly being TRBD2 (6 bases). TRBJ2-1 explains the end of the DNA better; the J call may be wrong. The CDR3 extends over 13 amino acids. Per germline, CDR1 SGHTA and CDR2 FQGTGA. The CDR3 loop is CASSPPGGNEQFF. The CDR3 DNA follows: TGTGCCAGCAGCCCCCCCGGGGGCAATGAGCAGTTCTTC.

Many counts were recorded for this clonotype. The V call is TRBV5-1, the J call TRBJ2-7; no clear D gene. V lost 0 bases and J lost 1, with 8 bases in between. The CDR3 covers 14 residues. In germline, CDR1 is SGHRS, CDR2 YFSETQ. This chain's CDR3 is CASSLGHGSYEQYF. The DNA for the CDR3 is TGCGCCAGCAGCTTGGGTCACGGATCCTACGAGCAGTACTTC.

This clonotype was detected ten times or more. CDR3 nucleotide sequence: TGTGCCAGCAGCCGTATATTACTAGCTGCGGCGGGGGAGCAGTACTTC. This sequence encodes CASSRILLAAAGEQYF. This chain uses TRBV6-1 with TRBJ2-7; possible D gene TRBD2, 6 bases. V dropped 6 bases and J dropped 7 bases, with 25 bases sitting between them. The CDR3 extends over 16 amino acids. Germline V gene data show CDR1 as MNHNS and CDR2 as SASEGT.

This clonotype came up a few times. The chain joins TRBV7-6 to TRBJ2-1, with TRBD1 identical over 9 bases. Germline CDR1 and CDR2: SGHVS and FNYEAQ. J gave up 9 bases and V 10 bases, and 13 bases lay outside the gene matches. This CDR3 is built from 14 residues. The CDR3, as DNA: TGTGCCACCTTACGGGACAGGGTGGATAGTGAGCAGTTCTTC. Translating gives CATLRDRVDSEQFF.

The table lists this clonotype with many counts. The V call is TRBV6-6, the J call TRBJ2-2; TRBD2 agrees at 7 bases. CDR3 size: 14 residues. The junction had 5 bases not matched to a gene; V was cut back by 2 bases and J by 8 bases. From germline, CDR1 is MNHNY and CDR2 SVGAGI (reference sequence). DNA for the CDR3: TGTGCCAGCAGTTACGGCGGGGGAGGGGGGGAGCTGTTTTTT. Its translation is CASSYGGGGGELFF.

V and J are TRBV7-2 and TRBJ2-3; D remains unclear. Per germline, CDR1 SGHTA and CDR2 FQGNSA. There are 15 residues in the CDR3. With 1 base removed from V and 2 bases from J, the gap between germline ends came to 10 bases. The CDR3 DNA is TGTGCCAGCAGCTTAGTCGGCGTGATCACAGATACGCAGTATTTT. Amino acid sequence: CASSLVGVITDTQYF. The variable domain in full, completed from reference TRBV7-2 and TRBJ2-3, reads GAGVSQSPSNKVTEKGKDVELRCDPISGHTALYWYRQSLGQGLEFLIYFQGNSAPDKSGLPSDRFSAERTGGSVSTLTIQRTQQEDSAVYLCASSLVGVITDTQYFGPGTRLTVL.

This clonotype showed up just a few times. The rearrangement joins TRBV7-2 to TRBJ2-3; maybe TRBD2 (6 bases). CDR1 SGHTA and CDR2 FQGNSA come from the germline V gene. V gave up 7 bases and J gave up 1 base, with 15 bases separating them. The CDR3 has 15 amino acids. CDR3 residues: CASTGRRGRTDTQYF. CDR3 DNA: TGTGCCAGCACAGGCAGGCGGGGTCGCACAGATACGCAGTATTTT.

A few counts support this clonotype. The chain couples TRBV7-9 to TRBJ2-1; D is unclear. V was shortened by 2 bases and J by 8 bases, with 7 bases between the two germline ends. The CDR3 extends over 12 amino acids. The germline CDR1 and CDR2 sequences are SEHNR and FQNEAQ (reference sequence). This CDR3 is CASSLQTYEQFF. CDR3 bases: TGTGCCAGCAGCTTACAGACCTATGAGCAGTTCTTC.

This chain links TRBV7-2 with TRBJ2-1; 12 bases agree with TRBD2. Germline trimming cut 2 bases from V and 5 bases from J; bases unmatched to any gene: 4. The germline V gene encodes CDR1 SGHTA and CDR2 FQGNSA. CDR3 length equals 16 residues. The CDR3: CASSLRRTSGNNEQFF. DNA of the CDR3: TGTGCCAGCAGCTTAAGAAGGACTAGCGGGAACAATGAGCAGTTCTTC.

This clonotype was picked up a small number of times. The chain has TRBV7-3 and TRBJ2-3; D gene uncertain. The V gene lost 3 bases and the J gene lost 8 bases, with 6 bases spanning the gap. CDR3 length: 11 residues. From germline, CDR1 is SGHTA and CDR2 FQGTGA. The CDR3 bases are TGTGCCAGCAGCTTGGGCGGTACGCAGTATTTT. Translation gives CASSLGGTQYF.

The V gene is TRBV28, the J gene TRBJ2-1; TRBD2 matches at 11 bases. The J segment lost 9 bases and the V segment lost 4 bases, leaving 2 bases of the junction unmatched. Germline CDR1 and CDR2: MDHEN and SYDVKM. This CDR3 has 13 amino acids. CDR3 loop: CASSWGTSGEQFF. The CDR3 DNA reads TGTGCCAGCAGTTGGGGGACTAGCGGTGAGCAGTTCTTC.

V usage is TRBV6-5 and J usage is TRBJ2-3; D remains ambiguous. The J call may be wrong; the DNA end is better matched by TRBJ2-7. Per germline, CDR1 MNHEY and CDR2 SVGAGI. The CDR3 spans 14 residues. The CDR3 DNA is TGTGCCAGCAGTTCGACAACCCCAGTGGACGAGCAGTACTTC. Encoded protein: CASSSTTPVDEQYF.

The V and J genes are TRBV6-5 and TRBJ2-1, with 9 bases aligning to TRBD1. The J call is uncertain, as TRBJ2-7 better fits the DNA end. CDR1 is MNHEY and CDR2 is SVGAGI in the germline V gene. This CDR3 contains 17 residues. The CDR3 loop is CASMRGHWTGEIYEQYF. The CDR3, as DNA: TGTGCCAGCATGAGGGGACATTGGACAGGGGAAATCTACGAGCAGTACTTC.

This clonotype occurred a few times. Here the CDR3 omits its conserved ending phenylalanine or tryptophan, so a read error is the likely source. No DNA is shown, since the ends of the CDR3 on it are uncertain; the CDR3 is the one TCRdb lists. The chain uses TRBV7-8 and TRBJ2-7; the DNA was not compared with TRBD2, the D call given in the table. The CDR3 is 17 amino acids long, termini counted. Germline CDR1 and CDR2: SGHVS and FQNEAQ. The CDR3 region is CASSLGLGGGLGYTFGS.

For this clonotype: This is likely a read error, given that the CDR3 carries no conserved phenylalanine or tryptophan at its end. It is unclear where the CDR3 begins or ends on the DNA, so no DNA is shown, and the CDR3 is as TCRdb lists it. V gene TRBV7-3 combines with J gene TRBJ2-5; the D call in the table, TRBD1, was not verified against the DNA. CDR1 SGHTA and CDR2 FQGTGA come from the germline V gene. Counting both end residues, the CDR3 totals 16 amino acids. CDR3 sequence reads: CASSPMGGVHEQYFGN.

This CDR3 reads CASSLAYATRSQYF. CDR3 DNA sequence: TGTGCCAGCAGCTTAGCGTATGCTACGAGGTCCCAGTACTTC. The gene calls are TRBV7-2 and TRBJ2-5; the D is unclear. This CDR3 is built from 14 residues. Germline values: CDR1 SGHTA, CDR2 FQGNSA. V dropped 0 bases and J dropped 9 bases, with 14 bases sitting between them.

This clonotype has a count of ten or more. The CDR3 is CASSEQDRGQSPLHF. DNA of the CDR3: TGTGCCAGCAGTGAACAGGACAGGGGGCAGTCACCCCTCCACTTT. The gene calls are TRBV6-1 and TRBJ1-6; 11 nucleotides align to TRBD1. With 2 bases clipped from V and 10 bases from J, the junction kept 4 bases outside the gene matches. The CDR3 is 15 amino acids. Germline CDR1 MNHNS, CDR2 SASEGT.

Turning to this clonotype: A junction boundary mismatches the germline segment, possibly from a read error. The chain is built from TRBV7-9 and TRBJ2-4; D is undetermined. CDR3 length: 15 residues. Germline assignment: CDR1 SEHNR and CDR2 FQNEAQ (reference sequence). The CDR3 coding sequence is TGTGCCAGCAGCTTAGTTGACCTTCCTTTGGGATCGGATAACTTC. It codes for CASSLVDLPLGSDNF.